One sample yielded the 20 T cell receptor beta chains listed below, sequenced in a study of cytomegalovirus exposure and HLA in healthy donors. The primer mix had 60 Vbeta and 13 Jbeta primers. Data came from immunoSEQ multiplex PCR; TCRdb stores just in-frame clones and leaves some out. The profile shows tens of thousands of clones, roughly three quarters of them singletons. Sequences were obtained from PBMCs. Source of these receptors: a man aged 25 to 40 in good health and CMV-seronegative.

The chain couples TRBV19 to TRBJ2-7, with 8 bases matching TRBD1. V lost 3 bases to trimming and J lost 4 bases; unmatched junction nucleotides: 8. Germline CDR1 LNHDA, CDR2 SQIVND (reference sequence). CDR3 length equals 15 residues. CDR3 bases: TGTGCCAGTAGTATGCTCGGACAGGGAATTTACGAGCAGTACTTC. Amino acids: CASSMLGQGIYEQYF. Together with reference TRBV19 and TRBJ2-7, the CDR3 gives the full variable domain: DGGITQSPKYLFRKEGQNVTLSCEQNLNHDAMYWYRQDPGQGLRLIYYSQIVNDFQKGDIAEGYSVSREKKESFPLTVTSAQKNPTAFYLCASSMLGQGIYEQYFGPGTRLTVT.

This chain connects TRBV19 to TRBJ2-7; D perhaps matches TRBD1 (5 bases). The CDR3 is 14 amino acids. V lost 0 bases and J lost 6, with 12 bases in between. Looked up from germline, CDR1 is LNHDA and CDR2 is SQIVND (reference sequence). The CDR3 region is CASSIEARVREQYF. The CDR3 DNA is TGTGCCAGTAGTATAGAGGCCAGGGTCCGCGAGCAGTACTTC.

This chain joins TRBV19 and TRBJ1-5; 7 positions match TRBD1. The CDR3 consists of 17 residues. V lost 3 bases and J lost 4; bases outside the gene matches: 12. CDR1 LNHDA and CDR2 SQIVND come from the germline V gene (reference sequence). The CDR3 sequence is CASSISLATGPNQPQHF. CDR3 sequence (DNA): TGTGCCAGTAGTATTTCCTTAGCGACAGGGCCAAATCAGCCCCAGCATTTT. The whole variable domain, filled in from reference TRBV19 and TRBJ1-5, reads DGGITQSPKYLFRKEGQNVTLSCEQNLNHDAMYWYRQDPGQGLRLIYYSQIVNDFQKGDIAEGYSVSREKKESFPLTVTSAQKNPTAFYLCASSISLATGPNQPQHFGDGTRLSIL.

The V and J genes are TRBV5-1 and TRBJ2-1, with 7 positions matching TRBD2. This CDR3 region has 16 residues. The germline V gene has CDR1 SGHRS and CDR2 YFSETQ. The V segment lost 1 base and the J segment 4 bases; nucleotides outside the gene matches: 8. The CDR3, as DNA: TGCGCCAGCAGCTTGACTCCCAGCGGGGAGTACAATGAGCAGTTCTTC. It specifies CASSLTPSGEYNEQFF.

V is TRBV10-3 and J is TRBJ1-1; the D is unclear. Germline-derived CDR1 and CDR2 are ENHRY and SYGVKD. Trimming took off 4 bases at V and 2 bases at J, with 11 bases between the two ends. CDR3 size: 14 residues. CDR3 nucleotide sequence: TGTGCCATCAGTGGGGCAGTGATAAACACTGAAGCTTTCTTT. Protein sequence: CAISGAVINTEAFF.

This sequence joins TRBV29-1 and TRBJ1-2; 8 bases are a match to TRBD1. The ends lost 4 bases at V and 5 bases at J; junction bases unmatched: 9. From germline, CDR1 is SQVTM and CDR2 ANQGSEA. CDR3 length: 14 amino acids. DNA of the CDR3: TGCAGCGTTGCCCGGACAGGGACGGGGTATGGCTACACCTTC. This translates into CSVARTGTGYGYTF.

The chain employs TRBV2 and TRBJ2-7, with a possible D match to TRBD2 (6 bases). This CDR3 is built from 15 residues. CDR1 is SNHLY and CDR2 is FYNNEI in the germline V gene. Deletions cut 6 bases from V and 4 bases from J, with 19 bases between. This CDR3 reads CASRLGVTRGYEQYF. In DNA form, the CDR3 reads TGTGCCAGCAGGCTCGGGGTAACCCGGGGGTACGAGCAGTACTTC.

This chain joins TRBV19 and TRBJ1-5, with unresolved D. Deletions cut 3 bases from V and 2 bases from J, with 8 bases between. This CDR3 contains 14 residues. Per the germline V gene, CDR1 is LNHDA and CDR2 is SQIVND (reference sequence). The CDR3 DNA is TGTGCCAGTAGTATCGGGAGGGGCAATCAGCCCCAGCATTTT. Encoded protein: CASSIGRGNQPQHF.

This CDR3 reads CASSQGTVYGYTF. Written as DNA, the CDR3 is TGTGCCAGCAGCCAAGGGACAGTCTATGGCTACACCTTC. The rearrangement uses TRBV5-4 and TRBJ1-2; 7 bases align to TRBD1. V trimming: 4 bases; J trimming: 4 bases; junction bases outside the gene matches: 4. The CDR3 spans 13 residues. Per germline, CDR1 SGHNT and CDR2 YYREEE (reference sequence).

This clone was observed a few times. The rearrangement links TRBV29-1 to TRBJ1-2, with D possibly being TRBD1 (6 bases). Between the trimmed V and J ends, which lost 8 bases and 3 bases, there was a span of 10 bases. Germline V lookup: CDR1 SQVTM, CDR2 ANQGSEA. This CDR3 comprises 11 residues. CDR3 residues: CSLDSHYGYTF. As DNA, the CDR3 is TGCAGCCTGGACAGTCACTATGGCTACACCTTC.

The rearrangement links TRBV5-5 to TRBJ1-4; D is uncertain. Trimming pared 0 bases from V and 3 bases from J, leaving 9 bases between. The germline gives CDR1 SGHKS, CDR2 YYEKEE (reference sequence). CDR3 length: 15 residues. In DNA form, the CDR3 reads TGTGCCAGCAGCTTGGGGGAGTTCCCTAATGAAAAACTGTTTTTT. Amino acid sequence: CASSLGEFPNEKLFF.

V usage is TRBV5-6 and J usage is TRBJ2-7; 8 bases agree with TRBD2. Per germline, CDR1 SGHDT and CDR2 YYEEEE. J lost 0 bases, V lost 2 bases, and 4 bases had no gene match. This CDR3 contains 15 residues. CDR3 bases: TGTGCCAGCAGCTTTTCGGCGGGGGGCTCCTACGAGCAGTACTTC. Translation: CASSFSAGGSYEQYF.

This clone has a single count. The rearrangement joins TRBV25-1 to TRBJ1-2; 9 bases match TRBD1. With V trimmed by 4 bases and J by 6 bases, 6 bases remained unmatched. Germline values: CDR1 MGHDK, CDR2 SYGVNS. The CDR3 is 14 amino acids. CDR3 coding DNA: TGTGCCAGCAGTGCGGGACAGGGTATAGATGGCTACACCTTC. This encodes CASSAGQGIDGYTF.

V is TRBV14 and J is TRBJ1-1; D is perhaps TRBD1 (6 bases). Germline-derived CDR1 and CDR2 are SGHDN and FVKESK. The CDR3 spans 15 residues. The V gene lost 1 base and the J gene lost 2 bases, with 11 bases spanning the gap. The CDR3, as DNA: TGTGCCAGCAGCCAAGTGGGGACAACTAACACTGAAGCTTTCTTT. Translation: CASSQVGTTNTEAFF.

The V gene is TRBV9, the J gene TRBJ1-2; D not resolved. This CDR3 has 15 amino acids. V lost 0 bases, J lost 4 bases, and 13 bases lay in between. Germline assignment: CDR1 SGDLS and CDR2 YYNGEE. CDR3 in amino acids: CASSVGPEGSYGYTF. The CDR3 DNA reads as TGTGCCAGCAGCGTAGGGCCAGAAGGGAGCTATGGCTACACCTTC.

This clone was recorded only once. The J gene is TRBJ2-7, the V gene TRBV28; no reliable D call. V lost 2 bases and J 2 bases, leaving 10 bases between the germline ends. This CDR3 is built from 14 residues. Germline CDR1 is MDHEN and CDR2 is SYDVKM. The DNA of the CDR3 is TGTGCCAGCAGTTTAGCCCCAGGTACCTACGAGCAGTACTTC. This encodes CASSLAPGTYEQYF.

This chain connects TRBV19 to TRBJ2-7; TRBD1 aligns across 9 bases. Germline assignment: CDR1 LNHDA and CDR2 SQIVND (reference sequence). V was pared by 7 bases and J by 0 bases, with 1 base of the junction left unmatched. This CDR3 region has 13 residues. CDR3 protein: CASTDRGSYEQYF. In DNA, the CDR3 is TGTGCCAGTACGGACAGGGGCTCCTACGAGCAGTACTTC.

The rearrangement joins TRBV28 to TRBJ2-7, with a possible D match to TRBD1 (5 bases). Germline assignment: CDR1 MDHEN and CDR2 SYDVKM. The ends were cut back, 3 bases at V and 5 bases at J, with 14 bases in the middle. This CDR3 has 14 residues. The DNA for the CDR3 is TGTGCCAGCAGTTTCAGCAGGGATTCTCACGAGCAGTACTTC. Residues: CASSFSRDSHEQYF.

The gene calls are TRBV9 and TRBJ1-1; possibly TRBD1 for D (6 bases). The ends were cut back, 7 bases at V and 9 bases at J, with 10 bases in the middle. The germline V gene has CDR1 SGDLS and CDR2 YYNGEE. This CDR3 region has 10 residues. The CDR3 reads CASGRDKAFF. The CDR3 region has the DNA TGTGCCAGCGGACGGGACAAAGCTTTCTTT.

The V and J genes are TRBV19 and TRBJ1-4; the D is unclear. Between the trimmed V and J ends, which lost 3 bases and 12 bases, there was a span of 20 bases. The CDR3 is 15 residues long. From germline, CDR1 is LNHDA and CDR2 SQIVND (reference sequence). CDR3 DNA: TGTGCCAGTAGTATCGCGGGTCCTCCTGGTCGAGAACTGTTTTTT. Residues: CASSIAGPPGRELFF.